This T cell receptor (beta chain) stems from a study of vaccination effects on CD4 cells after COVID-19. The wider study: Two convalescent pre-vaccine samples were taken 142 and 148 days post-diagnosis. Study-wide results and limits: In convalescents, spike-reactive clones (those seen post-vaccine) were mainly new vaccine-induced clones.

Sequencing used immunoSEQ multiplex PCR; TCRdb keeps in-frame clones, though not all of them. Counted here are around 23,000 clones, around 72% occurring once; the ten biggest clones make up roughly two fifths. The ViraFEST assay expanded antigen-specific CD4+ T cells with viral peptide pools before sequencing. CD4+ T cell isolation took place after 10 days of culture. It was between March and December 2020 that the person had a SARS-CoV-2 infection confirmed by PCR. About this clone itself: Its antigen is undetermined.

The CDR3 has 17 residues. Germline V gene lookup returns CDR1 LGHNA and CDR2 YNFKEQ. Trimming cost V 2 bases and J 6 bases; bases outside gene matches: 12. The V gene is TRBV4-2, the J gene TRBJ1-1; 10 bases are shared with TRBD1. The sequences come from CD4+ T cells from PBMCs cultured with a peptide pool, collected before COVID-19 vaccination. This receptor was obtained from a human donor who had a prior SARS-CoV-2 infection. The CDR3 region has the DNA TGTGCCAGCAGCCAAATTCGGGGGACAGGGGCTGGGGCTGAAGCTTTCTTT. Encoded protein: CASSQIRGTGAGAEAFF.